This T cell receptor (beta chain) was sequenced in a study of blood T cell repertoires in COVID-19. The CDR3 is 14 residues long. Germline lookup yields CDR1 MNHNY and CDR2 SVGAGI (reference sequence). V was trimmed by 2 bases and J by 3 bases, leaving 11 bases between them. Repertoires were generated with immunoSEQ multiplex PCR, while TCRdb's copy carries only in-frame clones and drops some. Here the sample spans fewer than 45,000 clones, approximately 91% being singletons. This TCR came from a man aged 60 to 75 with active or convalescent COVID-19. The chain uses TRBV6-6 and TRBJ2-7; TRBD1 is a possible D gene (6 bases). Material: peripheral blood. The CDR3 sequence: CASSYGDTLYEQYF. Here the CDR3 DNA reads TGTGCCAGCAGTTACGGGGACACCCTCTACGAGCAGTACTTC.